Each of the 13 T cell receptor beta chains below was sequenced from the same sample in a study of early T cells in non-severe SARS-CoV-2 infection. A single record per CDR3 protein comes from TCRdb applying MiXCR to the 5' RACE reads. The table lists 40,000 to 60,000 distinct CDR3 sequences, approximately 7.6% of them singletons. The sequenced sample consisted of whole blood. Receptors were obtained from an adult who was a healthcare worker with PCR-confirmed SARS-CoV-2 infection or an uninfected control (not recorded which).

This clonotype showed up many times. This chain joins TRBV9 and TRBJ2-2, with D perhaps matching TRBD2 (6 bases). The CDR3 length is 12 residues. From germline, CDR1 is SGDLS and CDR2 YYNGEE. The V end was cut by 6 bases, the J end by 4 bases, with 7 bases between. CDR3 bases: TGTGCCAGCACCGGGGGCACCGGGGAGCTGTTTTTT. Amino acids: CASTGGTGELFF.

The genes are TRBV2 and TRBJ1-1; D call uncertain. This CDR3 comprises 14 residues. Germline-derived CDR1 and CDR2 are SNHLY and FYNNEI. V shed 6 bases and J shed 0 bases, with 11 bases lying between them. The CDR3 DNA sequence: TGTGCCAGCAGCGACGGGCCTCTGAACACTGAAGCTTTCTTT. It specifies CASSDGPLNTEAFF.

Regarding this clonotype: This may be a read error, as it is one base from a much larger clone. V gene TRBV10-2 combines with J gene TRBJ1-2, with TRBD1 matching 7 bases. The CDR3 spans 13 residues. The germline CDR1 and CDR2 sequences are WSHSY and SAAADI. Trimming at V came to 8 bases and at J to 6 bases, leaving 9 bases not matched to a gene. The CDR3 coding sequence is TGCGCCAGCGGCCCGGGACAGAGGGATGGCTACACCTTC. Amino acid sequence: CASGPGQRDGYTF.

The V gene is TRBV18, the J gene TRBJ2-7; D is perhaps TRBD1 (6 bases). Germline CDR1 and CDR2: KGHSH and LQKENI. The length of the CDR3 is 14 residues. Trimming removed 2 bases from V and 3 bases from J, with 11 bases in between. This CDR3 reads CASSPSQGSYEQYF. CDR3 coding DNA: TGTGCCAGCTCACCATCACAGGGTAGCTACGAGCAGTACTTC.

This clonotype was seen repeatedly, ten times or more. The chain uses TRBV12-3 or TRBV12-4 and TRBJ1-1, with 8 positions matching TRBD1. The ends lost 5 bases at V and 5 bases at J; junction bases unmatched: 10. The CDR3 spans 15 residues. Here the CDR3 reads CASSPGQGGETEAFF. CDR3 nucleotides: TGTGCCAGCAGTCCCGGACAGGGCGGGGAAACTGAAGCTTTCTTT.

This chain links TRBV7-2 with TRBJ1-5, with D hard to call. CDR1 is SGHTA, CDR2 FQGNSA, per germline. CDR3 length equals 15 residues. V lost 3 bases to trimming and J lost 4 bases, with 13 bases between them. Here the CDR3 DNA reads TGTGCCAGCAGCTTCCATCTGGCAGCAAATCAGCCCCAGCATTTT. Translation gives CASSFHLAANQPQHF.

This clonotype was detected many times. The V call is TRBV18, the J call TRBJ1-2; possibly TRBD1 for D (6 bases). The ends were cut back, 3 bases at V and 9 bases at J, with 14 bases in the middle. Germline assignment: CDR1 KGHSH and CDR2 LQKENI. The CDR3 spans 13 residues. In nucleotides, the CDR3 is TGTGCCAGCTCACCTCCTGACAGGTTAAGCTACACCTTC. Translating gives CASSPPDRLSYTF.

J is TRBJ1-1 and V is TRBV7-2; D ambiguous. The ends were cut back, 6 bases at V and 1 base at J, with 9 bases in the middle. CDR3 length: 13 amino acids. The germline CDR1 and CDR2 sequences are SGHTA and FQGNSA. The CDR3 region is CASSPQKNTEAFF. The CDR3 bases are TGTGCCAGCAGTCCACAGAAGAACACTGAAGCTTTCTTT.

The J gene is TRBJ2-7, the V gene TRBV7-2; D ambiguous. Germline V gene data show CDR1 as SGHTA and CDR2 as FQGNSA. With 3 bases removed from V and 3 bases from J, the gap between germline ends came to 9 bases. The CDR3 covers 13 residues. The CDR3 DNA is TGTGCCAGCAGCTTTAACGCCCTCTACGAGCAGTACTTC. As protein: CASSFNALYEQYF.

The chain employs TRBV3-1 and TRBJ1-5, with D possibly being TRBD1 (6 bases). This CDR3 contains 16 residues. Deletions cut 6 bases from V and 1 base from J, with 16 bases between. The V gene's germline CDR1 is LGHDT and CDR2 YNNKEL (reference sequence). The CDR3 reads CASRNTRGASNQPQHF. The DNA for the CDR3 is TGTGCCAGCAGAAACACCCGGGGGGCGAGCAATCAGCCCCAGCATTTT.

This clonotype was seen many times. V and J are TRBV28 and TRBJ1-1; 7 bases align to TRBD1. The CDR3 sequence is 14 residues long. CDR1 and CDR2 (germline): MDHEN, SYDVKM. The ends lost 4 bases at V and 4 bases at J; junction bases unmatched: 6. CDR3 sequence: CASSYLTGPTEAFF. CDR3 nucleotides: TGTGCCAGCAGTTACCTGACAGGGCCCACTGAAGCTTTCTTT.

This clonotype appeared many times. V is TRBV9 and J is TRBJ2-5, with TRBD1 matching over 8 bases. Germline assignment: CDR1 SGDLS and CDR2 YYNGEE. The CDR3 sequence is 15 residues long. Trimming at V came to 1 base and at J to 5 bases, leaving 7 bases not matched to a gene. In nucleotides, the CDR3 is TGTGCCAGCAGCGTACAACAGGGGGATTGGGAGACCCAGTACTTC. Protein sequence: CASSVQQGDWETQYF.

This clonotype was recorded at least ten times. The genes are TRBV12-3 or TRBV12-4 and TRBJ1-1; D is perhaps TRBD1 (5 bases). V lost 4 bases, J lost 3 bases, and 18 bases lay in between. The CDR3 totals 16 residues. The CDR3 protein is CASSYLTGPLDTEAFF. CDR3 in DNA: TGTGCCAGCAGTTATTTAACAGGCCCTTTGGACACTGAAGCTTTCTTT.